Presented here are 27 T cell receptor beta chains from one specimen sequenced in a study of post-analysis software for immune sequencing data. General study findings and limits: A handful of TRBV segments appeared more often in patients than in controls, and TRBV5-6, TRBV5-1 and TRBV20-1 were among these.

Prepared TCR beta cDNA libraries contained unique molecular identifiers. TCRdb used MiXCR to reprocess the PCR reads, holding one entry per CDR3 protein. Of more than 500,000 distinct CDR3 sequences listed, approximately 31% were seen once; the top ten hold approximately 6%. No antigens are known for them. The sequencing sample was made of blood. The receptor source for this set is a girl aged 2 to 17 with multiple sclerosis.

V and J are TRBV5-1 and TRBJ2-1; 9 bases agree with TRBD1. Trimming removed 4 bases from V and 0 bases from J; junction bases left unmatched: 5. Looked up from germline, CDR1 is SGHRS and CDR2 is YFSETQ. This CDR3 is built from 16 residues. The CDR3 region is CASSPDRGSSYNEQFF. CDR3 coding DNA: TGCGCCAGCAGCCCGGACAGGGGTAGCTCCTACAATGAGCAGTTCTTC.

The rearrangement links TRBV20-1 to TRBJ1-4; D might be TRBD1 (6 bases). In germline, CDR1 is DFQATT, CDR2 SNEGSKA (reference sequence). The germline V and J ends were trimmed by 0 bases and 7 bases, with 15 bases remaining between them. The CDR3 sequence is 15 residues long. CDR3 loop: CSARDRKGGFEKLFF. For the CDR3, the DNA is TGCAGTGCTAGAGATAGGAAGGGGGGCTTTGAAAAACTGTTTTTT.

This sequence joins TRBV18 and TRBJ2-3, with 8 positions matching TRBD1. The CDR3 covers 17 residues. CDR1 and CDR2 (germline): KGHSH, LQKENI. J lost 4 bases, V lost 1 base, and 10 bases had no gene match. The CDR3: CASSPLAGGARSDTQYF. The CDR3 DNA reads TGTGCCAGCTCACCACTGGCAGGGGGCGCCCGCTCAGATACGCAGTATTTT.

The chain has TRBV6-5 and TRBJ2-1; 9 bases are a match to TRBD1. Germline CDR1 and CDR2: MNHEY and SVGAGI. The CDR3 has 16 residues. Trimming cost V 7 bases and J 5 bases; bases outside gene matches: 12. CDR3 in amino acids: CASTSPSGQGNNEQFF. In nucleotides, the CDR3 is TGTGCCAGCACTAGCCCCTCCGGACAGGGGAACAATGAGCAGTTCTTC.

The chain couples TRBV12-3 or TRBV12-4 to TRBJ1-4; D remains ambiguous. The CDR3 has 15 residues. V was clipped by 6 bases and J by 3 bases, with 14 bases between them. The CDR3 protein is CASSPQAEANEKLFF. The CDR3 DNA reads TGTGCCAGCAGCCCCCAGGCTGAGGCTAATGAAAAACTGTTTTTT.

This rearrangement joins TRBV6-1 to TRBJ1-1, with a tentative D call TRBD1 (5 bases). Germline CDR1 and CDR2: MNHNS and SASEGT. The CDR3 is 18 residues long. Trimming cost V 10 bases and J 0 bases, with 27 bases left between them. The CDR3 protein is CATTSGGKDHPMNTEAFF. CDR3 nucleotides: TGTGCCACTACCAGCGGGGGGAAAGATCACCCCATGAACACTGAAGCTTTCTTT.

This CDR3 reads CASSGQGGSYNEQFF. CDR3 DNA: TGTGCCAGCAGCGGACAGGGGGGCTCCTACAATGAGCAGTTCTTC. The V and J genes are TRBV11-2 and TRBJ2-1; 10 bases align to TRBD1. This CDR3 has 15 residues. The germline V gene has CDR1 SGHAT and CDR2 FQNNGV. V lost 5 bases and J lost 0; bases outside the gene matches: 1.

This clonotype was observed a handful of times. V gene TRBV15 combines with J gene TRBJ1-5; D unresolved. The CDR3 length is 14 residues. Per the germline V gene, CDR1 is LNHNV and CDR2 is YYDKDF (reference sequence). Deletions cut 0 bases from V and 2 bases from J, with 5 bases between. CDR3 residues: CATSRDFGNQPQHF. The CDR3 DNA reads as TGTGCCACCAGCAGAGATTTTGGCAATCAGCCCCAGCATTTT.

This clonotype was detected a few times. Written as DNA, the CDR3 is TGTGCCAGCAGTAAAACAGAAGCCCAAGAGACCCAGTACTTC. This codes for CASSKTEAQETQYF. This chain uses TRBV9 with TRBJ2-5; D remains ambiguous. Trimming left V 5 bases short and J 1 base short, with 12 bases between. Per the germline V gene, CDR1 is SGDLS and CDR2 is YYNGEE. The CDR3 totals 14 residues.

J is TRBJ1-6 and V is TRBV20-1; D ambiguous. V was trimmed by 2 bases and J by 4 bases, leaving 18 bases between them. Germline lookup yields CDR1 DFQATT and CDR2 SNEGSKA (reference sequence). The CDR3 length is 17 residues. The CDR3 DNA reads as TGCAGTGCTAGATCCTTCGGGAGCGCAACGTATAATTCACCCCTCCACTTT. Protein sequence: CSARSFGSATYNSPLHF.

This chain connects TRBV7-9 to TRBJ2-7; possible D gene TRBD2, 6 bases. V was trimmed by 7 bases and J by 2 bases, leaving 15 bases between them. Germline V gene lookup returns CDR1 SEHNR and CDR2 FQNEAQ (reference sequence). The CDR3 length is 14 residues. This CDR3 reads CASTEGPNAYEQYF. The CDR3, as DNA: TGTGCCAGCACGGAGGGGCCCAACGCCTACGAGCAGTACTTC. Together with reference TRBV7-9 and TRBJ2-7, the CDR3 gives the full variable domain: DTGVSQNPRHKITKRGQNVTFRCDPISEHNRLYWYRQTLGQGPEFLTYFQNEAQLEKSRLLSDRFSAERPKGSFSTLEIQRTEQGDSAMYLCASTEGPNAYEQYFGPGTRLTVT.

This clonotype was found a few times. The chain employs TRBV15 and TRBJ2-1; D assignment may be TRBD1 or TRBD2 (6 bases each). Germline V gives CDR1 LNHNV, CDR2 YYDKDF (reference sequence). Trimming left V 1 base short and J 2 bases short, with 12 bases between. The length of the CDR3 is 16 residues. CDR3 sequence (DNA): TGTGCCACCAGCAGAGGGGTAGGGGGGACCTACAATGAGCAGTTCTTC. Translating it yields CATSRGVGGTYNEQFF.

This clonotype was observed at least ten times. The J gene is TRBJ2-7, the V gene TRBV6-5, with D possibly TRBD1 on 5 matching bases. Looked up from germline, CDR1 is MNHEY and CDR2 is SVGAGI. This CDR3 region has 14 residues. V lost 5 bases, J lost 4 bases, and 15 bases lay in between. The CDR3 nucleotides are TGTGCCAGCAGTCCTACATCAGGGTCATACGAGCAGTACTTC. Amino acid sequence: CASSPTSGSYEQYF.

This clonotype has a count of ten or more. The genes are TRBV10-3 and TRBJ2-1, with D perhaps matching TRBD2 (6 bases). The V gene's germline CDR1 is ENHRY and CDR2 SYGVKD. This CDR3 is built from 11 residues. Trimming removed 8 bases from V and 10 bases from J, with 12 bases in between. CDR3: CAIGGGVEQFF. Written as DNA, the CDR3 is TGTGCCATCGGGGGAGGCGTCGAGCAGTTCTTC.

Here the CDR3 reads CASSLGGDTGELFF. The CDR3 DNA reads TGTGCCAGCAGTTTAGGGGGGGACACCGGGGAGCTGTTTTTT. The chain employs TRBV28 and TRBJ2-2; 7 bases are shared with TRBD2. The trim removed 2 bases at V and 3 bases at J, leaving 0 bases unmatched. This CDR3 spans 14 amino acids. Germline loops: CDR1 MDHEN, CDR2 SYDVKM.

The chain joins TRBV7-2 to TRBJ1-2; 9 bases are a match to TRBD1. V trimming: 0 bases; J trimming: 7 bases; junction bases outside the gene matches: 6. Germline CDR1 and CDR2: SGHTA and FQGNSA. The CDR3 runs 15 residues. The CDR3 is CASSLAFDRGSGYTF. In DNA, the CDR3 is TGTGCCAGCAGCTTAGCATTCGACAGGGGGTCTGGCTACACCTTC.

This clonotype came up a few times. The rearrangement uses TRBV20-1 and TRBJ2-3; a possible D gene is TRBD1 (6 bases). V lost 0 bases to trimming and J lost 6 bases, with 10 bases between them. This CDR3 region has 13 residues. Germline lookup yields CDR1 DFQATT and CDR2 SNEGSKA (reference sequence). CDR3 sequence: CSAREPQGDTQYF. The CDR3 nucleotides read TGCAGTGCTAGAGAGCCCCAGGGGGATACGCAGTATTTT.

This clonotype was counted only a few times. The V gene is TRBV7-9, the J gene TRBJ1-1, with 9 bases lining up with TRBD1. The CDR3 is 16 residues long. From germline, CDR1 is SEHNR and CDR2 FQNEAQ (reference sequence). The junction had 6 bases not matched to a gene; V was cut back by 3 bases and J by 1 base. The CDR3 DNA is TGTGCCAGCAGCTTCCCGGGACAGGGTAGGAACACTGAAGCTTTCTTT. Translating it yields CASSFPGQGRNTEAFF.

Comments on this clonotype: Sequence at one end of the junction differs from germline and may be a read error. The chain has TRBV7-6 and TRBJ2-5; D ambiguous. Germline lookup yields CDR1 SGHVS and CDR2 FNYEAQ. The CDR3 has 13 residues. CDR3: CASNLALQETQYF. The CDR3 DNA sequence: TGTGCCAGCAACTTAGCCCTCCAAGAGACCCAGTACTTC.

In this sample, this clonotype turned up a few times. The gene calls are TRBV7-3 and TRBJ2-3; D remains unclear. CDR1 and CDR2 from the germline V gene are SGHTA and FQGTGA. Trimming stripped 0 bases from V and 0 bases from J, with 13 bases between. The length of the CDR3 is 17 residues. The CDR3 region is CASSLTVASLSTDTQYF. The CDR3 nucleotides are TGTGCCAGCAGCTTAACTGTGGCCAGCTTAAGCACAGATACGCAGTATTTT.

This clonotype was found many times. The chain uses TRBV29-1 and TRBJ1-2; TRBD1 might be the D (5 bases). Trimming stripped 6 bases from V and 3 bases from J, with 11 bases between. Germline V gene lookup returns CDR1 SQVTM and CDR2 ANQGSEA. This CDR3 contains 12 residues. CDR3 amino acids: CSVGDGDYGYTF. CDR3 nucleotide sequence: TGCAGCGTGGGGGACGGGGACTATGGCTACACCTTC.

The chain uses TRBV5-1 and TRBJ2-3; D unclear. Germline CDR1 and CDR2: SGHRS and YFSETQ. V gave up 0 bases and J gave up 2 bases, with 10 bases separating them. The CDR3 is 15 residues long. CDR3 amino acids: CASSLETRVTDTQYF. As DNA, the CDR3 is TGCGCCAGCAGCTTGGAGACACGAGTCACAGATACGCAGTATTTT.

This clonotype turned up a few times. The chain links TRBV7-9 to TRBJ2-7, with 9 bases aligning to TRBD2. The CDR3 runs 17 residues. J was trimmed by 0 bases and V by 7 bases; bases with no gene match: 13. CDR1 and CDR2 (germline): SEHNR, FQNEAQ (reference sequence). Here the CDR3 reads CASIPIYRTSVSYEQYF. DNA for the CDR3: TGTGCCAGCATCCCTATTTACCGGACTAGCGTCTCCTACGAGCAGTACTTC. The complete variable domain, with remaining parts taken from reference TRBV7-9 and TRBJ2-7, reads DTGVSQNPRHKITKRGQNVTFRCDPISEHNRLYWYRQTLGQGPEFLTYFQNEAQLEKSRLLSDRFSAERPKGSFSTLEIQRTEQGDSAMYLCASIPIYRTSVSYEQYFGPGTRLTVT.

The CDR3 bases are TGTGCCAGCAGCAAGGACAGGGGCGAGCAGTACTTC. It yields the protein CASSKDRGEQYF. The genes are TRBV5-6 and TRBJ2-7; 9 positions agree with TRBD1. The J segment lost 6 bases and the V segment lost 4 bases, leaving 2 bases of the junction unmatched. This CDR3 comprises 12 residues. The germline CDR1 and CDR2 sequences are SGHDT and YYEEEE.

This rearrangement joins TRBV5-1 to TRBJ2-1, with 9 nucleotides matching TRBD1. Looked up from germline, CDR1 is SGHRS and CDR2 is YFSETQ. The CDR3 runs 15 residues. J lost 5 bases, V lost 6 bases, and 9 bases had no gene match. CDR3 sequence: CASTITGGTNNEQFF. DNA for the CDR3: TGCGCCAGCACTATAACAGGGGGCACCAACAATGAGCAGTTCTTC.

The chain has TRBV6-1 and TRBJ1-5; D remains unclear. V lost 1 base and J lost 4, with 11 bases in between. There are 15 residues in the CDR3. The germline CDR1 and CDR2 sequences are MNHNS and SASEGT. This CDR3 reads CASSEGMGLNQPQHF. CDR3 DNA: TGTGCCAGCAGTGAAGGGATGGGTTTAAATCAGCCCCAGCATTTT.

This clonotype was observed a handful of times. The chain joins TRBV5-6 to TRBJ2-3; D is undetermined. The germline V gene encodes CDR1 SGHDT and CDR2 YYEEEE. CDR3 length equals 13 residues. The V and J ends lost 0 bases and 4 bases respectively, with 6 bases between them. CDR3 DNA sequence: TGTGCCAGCAGCTTGGGAGCTCCAGATACGCAGTATTTT. Translated, it gives CASSLGAPDTQYF.